The sequence of this T cell receptor beta chain was determined in a study of graft-versus-host responses after intestinal transplantation. In the study overall: Recipients were given multivisceral, liver-intestinal, or isolated intestinal transplants. Every recipient underwent anti-thymocyte globulin induction, then tacrolimus and steroids for three to four years.

Regarding this clone: Antigen: not known.

Measured with immunoSEQ multiplex PCR; TCRdb has only the in-frame clones, and not every one. The sample has approximately 89,000 clones; roughly 90% are singletons. The CDR3 runs to 14 residues. Germline loops: CDR1 MNHEY, CDR2 SVGAGI. V shed 5 bases, J shed 2 bases, and the junction held 4 bases outside the gene matches. Findings of the study overall: GvH clones surfaced in recipient marrow, some emerging earlier in ileum or blood.

This specimen consisted of unstimulated CD4+ T cells sorted from spleen or lymph node cells, obtained before intestinal transplant. The TCR sequence derives from a human donor who received an intestinal transplant. The V call is TRBV6-5, the J call TRBJ2-7, with 9 nucleotides matching TRBD1. The CDR3 loop reads CASSQRTGAYEQYF. The CDR3 DNA reads as TGTGCCAGCAGTCAACGGACAGGGGCCTACGAGCAGTACTTC.